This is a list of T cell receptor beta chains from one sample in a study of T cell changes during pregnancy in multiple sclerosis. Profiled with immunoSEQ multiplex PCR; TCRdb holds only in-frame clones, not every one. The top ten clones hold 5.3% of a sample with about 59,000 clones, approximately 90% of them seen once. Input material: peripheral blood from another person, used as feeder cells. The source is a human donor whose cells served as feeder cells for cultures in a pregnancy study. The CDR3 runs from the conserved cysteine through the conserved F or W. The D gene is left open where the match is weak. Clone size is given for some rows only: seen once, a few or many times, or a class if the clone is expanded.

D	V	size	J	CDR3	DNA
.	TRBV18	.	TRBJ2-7	CASSPAQDSSYEQYF	TGTGCCAGCTCACCGGCACAGGATAGCTCCTACGAGCAGTACTTC
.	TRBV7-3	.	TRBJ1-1	CASSLSPTGNTEAFF	TGTGCCAGCAGCTTATCTCCGACAGGGAACACTGAAGCTTTCTTT
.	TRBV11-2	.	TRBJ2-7	CASSSARAGIYEQYF	TGTGCCAGCAGCTCCGCGCGGGCAGGGATCTACGAGCAGTACTTC
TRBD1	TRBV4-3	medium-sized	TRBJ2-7	CASSPGQGRGAYEQYF	TGCGCCAGCAGCCCAGGACAGGGTCGGGGAGCCTACGAGCAGTACTTC
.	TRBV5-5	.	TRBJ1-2	CASSLGQSPILYGYTF	TGTGCCAGCAGCTTGGGACAGTCCCCAATTCTATATGGCTACACCTTC
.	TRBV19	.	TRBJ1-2	CASSVDHGQDYGYTF	TGTGCCAGTAGTGTGGACCACGGGCAAGACTATGGCTACACCTTC
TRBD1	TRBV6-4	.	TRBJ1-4	CASADRGMQKLFF	TGTGCCAGCGCCGACAGGGGAATGCAAAAACTGTTTTTT
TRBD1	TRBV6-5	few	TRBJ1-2	CASRRGAGYTF	TGTGCCAGCCGCAGGGGGGCTGGCTACACCTTC
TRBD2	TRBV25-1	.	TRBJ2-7	CASSEHGGGDYEQYF	TGTGCCAGCAGTGAACATGGGGGAGGGGACTACGAGCAGTACTTC
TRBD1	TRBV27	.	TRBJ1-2	CASRRDRGYGYTF	TGTGCCAGCAGGCGAGACAGGGGCTATGGCTACACCTTC
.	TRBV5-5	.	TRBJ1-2	CASTSQWGGYTF	TGTGCCAGCACCTCCCAATGGGGTGGCTACACCTTC
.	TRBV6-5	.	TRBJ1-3	CASSGGTASGNTIYF	TGTGCCAGCAGTGGCGGGACGGCTTCCGGAAACACCATATATTTT
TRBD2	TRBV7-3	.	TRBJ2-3	CASSLAGVDTQYF	TGTGCCAGCAGCTTAGCGGGGGTCGATACGCAGTATTTT
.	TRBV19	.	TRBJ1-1	CASSINAGGVTEAFF	TGTGCCAGTAGTATAAACGCAGGAGGAGTCACTGAAGCTTTCTTT
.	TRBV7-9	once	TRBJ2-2	CASSLLGLGGELFF	TGTGCCAGCAGCCTTCTGGGGCTAGGCGGGGAGCTGTTTTTT
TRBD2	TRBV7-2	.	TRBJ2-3	CASSFIATSGSTDTQYF	TGTGCCAGCAGCTTTATTGCCACTAGCGGAAGCACAGATACGCAGTATTTT
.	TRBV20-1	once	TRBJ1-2	CSARVGRGYTF	TGCAGTGCTAGAGTGGGTAGAGGCTACACCTTC
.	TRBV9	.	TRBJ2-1	CASSVARSGTNEQFF	TGTGCCAGCAGCGTAGCTCGGTCCGGGACGAATGAGCAGTTCTTC
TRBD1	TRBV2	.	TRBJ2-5	CASSFSGTGEETQYF	TGTGCCAGCAGCTTCTCCGGGACAGGGGAAGAGACCCAGTACTTC
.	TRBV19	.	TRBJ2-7	CASTPITYEQYF	TGTGCCAGTACCCCGATTACCTACGAGCAGTACTTC
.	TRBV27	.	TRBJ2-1	CASSFRVQLVLSHNEQFF	TGTGCCAGCAGTTTTCGCGTCCAACTAGTTCTCTCCCACAATGAGCAGTTCTTC
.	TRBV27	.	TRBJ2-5	CASRQGGAETQYF	TGTGCCAGCAGGCAGGGGGGAGCGGAGACCCAGTACTTC
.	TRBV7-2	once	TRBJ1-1	CASSSRTAMNTEAFF	TGTGCCAGCAGCTCCAGGACGGCAATGAACACTGAAGCTTTCTTT
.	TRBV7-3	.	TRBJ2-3	CASSYDLSSTDTQYF	TGTGCCAGCAGCTACGACTTATCAAGCACAGATACGCAGTATTTT
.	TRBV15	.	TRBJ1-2	CATSKDNYGYTF	TGTGCCACCAGCAAGGACAACTATGGCTACACCTTC
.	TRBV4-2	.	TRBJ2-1	CASSHSKRQQFF	TGTGCCAGCAGCCATAGTAAGCGGCAGCAGTTCTTC
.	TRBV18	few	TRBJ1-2	CASSSPLLGEGYGYTF	TGTGCCAGCTCAAGCCCCTTGTTGGGGGAAGGGTATGGCTACACCTTC
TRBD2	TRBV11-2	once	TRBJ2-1	CASSSTLAGGPGNEQFF	TGTGCCAGCAGCTCTACTCTAGCGGGGGGGCCTGGGAATGAGCAGTTCTTC
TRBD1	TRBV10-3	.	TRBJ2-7	CAISETRDSDEQYF	TGTGCCATCAGTGAGACCAGGGACAGCGACGAGCAGTACTTC